A few counts support the clone carrying this T cell receptor beta chain. Profiling relied on immunoSEQ multiplex PCR, and the TCRdb table lists in-frame clones only, not all of them. The sample records some 150,000 clones, 78% being singletons. This record comes from a study of blood T cell repertoires in COVID-19. Study in general: In each case, the material was cDNA or gDNA derived from T cells, B-cell-depleted T cells, or PBMCs.

Trimming cost V 3 bases and J 6 bases; bases outside gene matches: 4. This CDR3 contains 15 residues. Germline assignment: CDR1 SGDLS and CDR2 YYNGEE. The cohort comprised adults aged about 18 to 89 years residing in under 30 US areas. The chain recombines TRBV9 with TRBJ2-3, with 13 bases that match TRBD2. The TCR sequence derives from a woman in her forties or fifties who had recovered from COVID-19. Input material: PBMCs or T cells enriched from blood (not recorded which). CDR3 coding DNA: TGTGCCAGCAGCGACCTGACTAGCGGGGGGGATACGCAGTATTTT. Protein: CASSDLTSGGDTQYF.